This T cell receptor (beta chain) derives from a study of CD8+ T cells in alopecia areata. cDNA serving as the sequencing template came from extracted, reverse transcribed RNA. The data were produced by immunoSEQ multiplex PCR, yet TCRdb's version contains in-frame clones alone and is incomplete. This table has approximately 200,000 clones, roughly 64% appearing once. Treatment described: oral pan-JAK inhibitor, 5-10 mg twice daily. V trimming: 4 bases; J trimming: 5 bases; junction bases outside the gene matches: 7. Germline CDR1 MDHEN, CDR2 SYDVKM. This CDR3 spans 15 amino acids. This clone has just a few counts.

Specimen: CD4+ T cells sorted from blood, collected at week 24, from a patient treated with tofacitinib. The gene calls are TRBV28 and TRBJ1-5; TRBD1 matches at 8 bases. The clonotype was recovered from a human donor with alopecia areata. The chain's CDR3 is CASSSPGQGDQPQHF. In DNA form, the CDR3 reads TGTGCCAGCAGTTCACCAGGACAGGGCGATCAGCCCCAGCATTTT.